A single sample is the source of the 4 T cell receptor beta chains below, sequenced in a study of OX40 agonist ivuxolimab in advanced cancers. Profiling relied on immunoSEQ multiplex PCR, and the TCRdb table lists in-frame clones only, not all of them. This sample has approximately 32,000 clones, with approximately 89% found just once. Sequenced here: CD4+ or CD8+ T cells sorted from blood, sampled in a trial of the OX40 agonist ivuxolimab. The source is an adult with an advanced solid tumor such as melanoma, head and neck, liver or kidney cancer.

The chain is built from TRBV5-8 and TRBJ2-3; tentatively, D is TRBD2 (6 bases). This CDR3 has 15 residues. Trimming pared 0 bases from V and 2 bases from J, leaving 10 bases between. CDR1 is SGHTS and CDR2 is YDEGEE in the germline V gene. The CDR3 bases are TGTGCCAGCAGCTTGGCCGGGGGAATCACAGATACGCAGTATTTT. Translated, it gives CASSLAGGITDTQYF.

The CDR3 loop reads CASSRTGTGGFEQFF. The CDR3, as DNA: TGTGCCAGCTCACGCACCGGGACAGGGGGATTCGAGCAGTTCTTC. The V and J genes are TRBV18 and TRBJ2-1; 11 bases are a match to TRBD1. V shed 4 bases and J 10 bases; nucleotides not matched to a gene: 9. The CDR3 is 15 residues long. In germline, CDR1 is KGHSH, CDR2 LQKENI.

This clone has only one observation. This rearrangement joins TRBV18 to TRBJ1-5; D is ambiguous. The CDR3 has 17 amino acids. From germline, CDR1 is KGHSH and CDR2 LQKENI. The V gene lost 4 bases and the J gene lost 6 bases, with 22 bases spanning the gap. In DNA, the CDR3 is TGTGCCAGCTCACTCGCAGAACTAAGCCGATCGGGTCAGCCCCAGCATTTT. As protein: CASSLAELSRSGQPQHF.

The rearrangement joins TRBV28 to TRBJ1-2, with no clear D. V gave up 4 bases and J gave up 0 bases, with 3 bases separating them. The CDR3 consists of 12 residues. CDR1 is MDHEN, CDR2 SYDVKM, per germline. The chain's CDR3 is CASSSSNYGYTF. As DNA, the CDR3 is TGTGCCAGCAGTTCTTCTAACTATGGCTACACCTTC.